The T cell receptor (beta chain) described here comes from a study of cytomegalovirus exposure and HLA in healthy donors (dated by TCRdb to about 2017). Notes on the research overall: An earlier analysis of several hundred of the donors reported about 280 Gb of sequence data and 117 million unique TCR beta sequences obtained from some 200 million T cells. Approximately 300 gigabases of sequencing data and around 80 million unique TCR sequences made up an early release that covered fewer than 650 HLA-typed donors. Among the approximately 420 genotyped donors, around 81% belonged to the genetic ancestry cluster associated with self-reported Caucasian donors. The study aimed to test whether cataloging public T cell receptors could reveal signatures of past pathogen exposure. The study used immunosequencing to profile the T cell repertoires of 666 subjects and linked those repertoires to cytomegalovirus serostatus. Besides the first cohort of roughly 660 subjects, a separate validation cohort made up of about 120 different subjects was used. The study combined high-throughput TCR immunosequencing, statistical association of individual TCRs with disease status, and machine learning to predict cytomegalovirus infection status. A later analysis re-examined previously published TCR beta repertoires from more than 550 donors and added high-resolution HLA genotyping to investigate patterns of TCR occurrence. Rather than drawing on any new phenotypic data, the later analysis identified candidate immune exposures from TCR beta sequences and the way those sequences occurred across donors. To decide whether each TCR beta V gene segment behaved as functional or pseudogenic, an earlier analysis of over 500 of the donors relied on high-throughput TCR beta sequencing. Donor age, sex, ethnicity and CMV serostatus were compiled alongside the repertoire data. A later genetic analysis used genome-wide SNP genotypes for 398 of the 666 donors, treating that subset as a discovery cohort. All discovery cohort repertoires had been generated using a single sequencing platform. Both class I and class II loci were covered by HLA typing, at four-digit resolution. The number of typed donors differed by locus: about 620-630 for A, B, C, DRB1 and DQB1; roughly 510 for DQA1; approximately 600 for DPA1; and approximately 450 for DPB1. Because of strong linkage in the cohort, roughly 5 DR-DQ haplotypes were treated as single units for association and clustering. Among roughly 400 genotyped donors of the cohort, an average of approximately 220,000 unique TCR beta nucleotide sequences was sequenced per donor, of which about 20% were non-productive.

In this sample, this clone turned up once. Its specific antigen is unknown. No quality values exist for individual bases; no much larger clone is one base distant. Beyond this particular receptor, the publication reports: In a later analysis, 16,951 TCR beta sequences were associated with specific HLA alleles at a false discovery rate of 0.05. While some public TCRs were present in many individuals, most TCR sequences turned up only very rarely across donors. In a later genetic analysis, a missense DCLRE1C variant was associated with V-gene and J-gene trimming of TCR beta chains, and the association was replicated in an independent cohort. According to a later analysis, parvovirus B19, influenza, CMV and Epstein-Barr virus appeared linked to several top co-occurrence clusters. The classifier was reported to diagnose cytomegalovirus status with high specificity and sensitivity in both the original cohort and the validation cohort. According to a later genetic analysis, donors in an Asian-associated ancestry cluster had fewer N-insertions in productive TCRs than the approximately 690-donor mean. Because some donors lacked HLA typing at each locus, the association tests relied only on the typed subset. In this cohort, only TCR beta chains were sequenced, and detectable features were limited by the absence of alpha or paired-chain data. In a later analysis, TCR association rates were found to vary across HLA loci, with the most associated TCRs seen for DRB1 alleles and the fewest for HLA-C alleles. A total of roughly 160 TCR beta chains were listed by the study as associated with cytomegalovirus. A group of highly shared sequence variants was considered likely to be a technical artifact of the sequencing pipeline. Correlated functional status among segregating V segments might reflect linkage disequilibrium, but an unknown experimental factor could not be ruled out. According to a later analysis, most CMV-associated TCR beta chains appeared to be HLA-restricted, and the HLA associations seemed to be driven largely by CMV exposure. Broadly in line with IMGT annotations, most TCR beta V segments showed up in productive rearrangements about 87% or about 30% of the time in an earlier analysis of 450 to 750 of the donors. The authors suggested that the approach could potentially be extended to other disease states and immunological phenotypes. Because counts were too low, 15 to 20 rarely observed V segments, including chromosome 9 orphons, were excluded from the earlier analysis of 500 to 700 of the donors. Because the 87-base-pair reads could not distinguish some IMGT-functional V segments, including TRBV6-2 and TRBV6-3, those segments were excluded. When HLA alleles, especially DR and DQ, strongly co-occurred, TCR associations were difficult to assign to individual alleles. Presence/absence analyses assumed roughly uniform sequencing depth across donors, an assumption that may not hold. In vitro tests confirmed that a few of the cytomegalovirus-associated TCR beta chains recognize cytomegalovirus antigens. A further reported finding was that TCR beta sequences accurately predicted the HLA-A and HLA-B alleles for most subjects in the first cohort. In a later analysis, HLA-associated TCR beta chains were found to be more clonally expanded and to have lower generation probabilities than equally common non-associated chains. For the cohort, immune exposure information was limited to CMV serostatus.

The protocol used for the library was the immunoSEQ multiplex PCR assay. The multiplex PCR relied on a mix of 60 forward primers for TCR Vbeta segments and 13 reverse primers for TCR Jbeta segments. Amplification of the CDR3 region of rearranged TCR beta genes was performed with a multiplex PCR assay on genomic DNA. Amplified TCR beta libraries were sequenced as 87-base-pair reads on the Illumina HiSeq System. The original methods were these. Across the 500 to 700 repertoires, a later analysis counted tens of millions of unique TCR beta chains, about 10 million of which were shared by at least two donors. Raw reads were error-corrected and collapsed into unique sequences with a nearest-neighbor algorithm that merged closely related sequences to remove PCR and sequencing errors. V, D and J gene segments were assigned by aligning CDR3 sequences to IMGT reference sequences. For a sequence to be retained, a match of at least six nucleotides was required to both a V gene segment and a J gene segment. Rearrangements were classified as productive when the CDR3 lacked stop codons and remained in frame with V and J, and all other rearrangements were classified as non-productive. Following IMGT convention, CDR3 was defined as the stretch from the second conserved V-encoded cysteine up to the conserved J-encoded phenylalanine. The earlier analysis of fewer than 700 of the donors excluded sequences that lacked an unambiguous match to a single V gene segment. In an earlier analysis of a few hundred of the donors, a V segment was called functional when productive rearrangements were above 56.7%, and segregating when the standard deviation between donors exceeded 5%. A statistical classification framework was developed to diagnose cytomegalovirus status using the catalog of TCR beta chain sequences. V and J gene assignment, in a later analysis, came from comparing TCR nucleotide sequences with IMGT/GENE-DB human TR gene sequences. In a later analysis, CDR3 sequences and most-parsimonious VDJ recombination scenarios were assigned using the TCRdist pipeline. In a later analysis, each TCR beta chain was defined by its CDR3 amino acid sequence together with its V-gene family, and reads lacking a unique V-gene family were excluded. In a later analysis, approximately 640 highly shared, low-generation-probability nucleotide sequences were removed to address suspected cross-contamination and a sequencing artifact. In a later analysis, a clonal expansion index for each public chain was calculated from normalized within-repertoire ranks of inferred template counts. Generation probabilities in a later analysis came from a VDJ recombination model fitted to out-of-frame rearrangements, and those results were checked against IGoR. In a later analysis, hypergeometric tests were used to score TCR-TCR, TCR-HLA and TCR-CMV co-occurrence, with a repertoire-size bias correction applied to TCR pairs. False discovery rates were estimated in a later analysis by permuting HLA or CMV assignments 20 times. In a later analysis, co-occurring TCRs were grouped with DBSCAN, and TCRdist sequence similarity was added when clustering was performed within HLA-allele-positive subsets. Repertoires with fewer than 30,000 or more than 120,000 public chains were left out of co-occurrence clustering, as were about 5 repertoires with anomalous nucleotide sharing. Imported from immuneACCESS, the table was reduced by TCRdb to in-frame sequences with V and J called. These copies leave out some clones; in studies compared against another copy, an unresolved V gene accounts for under half, and the cause of the remainder is not known. D and trimming come from the DNA, and the V and J calls and clone size come from that table. This sample holds some 130,000 clones; 65% to 70% were observed only once. The top ten clonotypes cover approximately 1.6% of the sample.

CDR1 is given as SEHNR and CDR2 as FQNEAQ, both from the germline V gene (reference sequence). V loses 6 bases at its end and J loses 4 bases; junction bases beyond the gene matches: 13. The CDR3 goes from the cysteine to the phenylalanine over 16 residues. The DNA shown is the 48-base CDR3, in frame from base 1. The cohort was made up of approximately 670 healthy bone marrow donors. Cohort members were all nominally healthy when sampled, although unrecorded immune exposures were likely present. CMV serostatus was recorded as positive for 250 to 300 and negative for about 50% of the 666 cohort members, whereas no CMV serostatus was recorded for the donor in question. A peripheral blood sample was provided by each donor, and peripheral blood mononuclear cells were used for TCR beta sequencing. The Qiagen DNeasy Blood Extraction Kit was used to extract genomic DNA from the blood cell samples.

The sequence was collected from a human donor in good health. Sequences were obtained from PBMCs. The V and J segments used are TRBV7-9 and TRBJ2-7, and TRBD1 aligns with 9 junction nucleotides. In nucleotide form, the sequence is TGTGCCAGCAGGCGACACGGGACAGGGTATCCGTACGAGCAGTACTTC. Translated, it gives CASRRHGTGYPYEQYF.